The source of this T cell receptor beta chain is a study of CD8 T cells in ankylosing spondylitis. V lost 5 bases to trimming and J lost 6 bases; unmatched junction nucleotides: 9. The CDR3 length is 14 residues. Germline CDR1 and CDR2: MDHEN and SYDVKM. Remarks on this clonotype: Its specificity is not known.

Broader study findings: Apparently characteristic of ankylosing spondylitis blood was a TCR beta motif (roughly eight highly homologous variants).

Using its own MiXCR run on the 5' RACE reads, TCRdb lists one record per CDR3 protein. The sample includes some 350,000 distinct CDR3 sequences, roughly 14% of them seen just once. Sequences were obtained from blood, either unsorted or a sorted T cell fraction (not recorded which). The rearrangement joins TRBV28 to TRBJ1-2; 7 bases are shared with TRBD1. This TCR derives from a male donor with ankylosing spondylitis or in good health (not recorded which). In DNA form, the CDR3 reads TGTGCCAGCAGTCTCATCGACAGGGCCAATGGCTACACCTTC. Encoded protein: CASSLIDRANGYTF.